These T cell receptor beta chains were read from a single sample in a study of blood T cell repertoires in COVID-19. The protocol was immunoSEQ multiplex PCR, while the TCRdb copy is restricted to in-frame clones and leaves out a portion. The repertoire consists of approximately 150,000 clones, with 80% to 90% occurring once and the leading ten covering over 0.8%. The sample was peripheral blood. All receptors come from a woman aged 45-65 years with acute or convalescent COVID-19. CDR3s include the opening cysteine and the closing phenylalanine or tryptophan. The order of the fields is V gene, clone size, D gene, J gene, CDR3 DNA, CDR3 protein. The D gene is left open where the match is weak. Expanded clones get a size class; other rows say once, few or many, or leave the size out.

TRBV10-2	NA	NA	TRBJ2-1	TGCGCCAGCAGTGAGATAGGGGAACGGTTCAATGAGCAGTTCTTC	CASSEIGERFNEQFF
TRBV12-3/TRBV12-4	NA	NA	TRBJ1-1	TGTGCCAGCAGTTTTCAGGGGAACACTGAAGCTTTCTTT	CASSFQGNTEAFF
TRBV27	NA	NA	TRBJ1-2	TGTGCCAGCAGTTCGGGACTCCCAAGCAACTATGGCTACACCTTC	CASSSGLPSNYGYTF
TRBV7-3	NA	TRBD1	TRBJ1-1	TGTGCCAGCAGCTTAACAGGGACAGGGAGCACTGAAGCTTTCTTT	CASSLTGTGSTEAFF
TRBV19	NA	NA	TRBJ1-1	TGTGCCAGTAGTATTAAACAGTCTTACACTGAAGCTTTCTTT	CASSIKQSYTEAFF
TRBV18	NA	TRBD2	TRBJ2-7	TGTGCCAGCTCACCAGTCGGGGGGGCATACGAGCAGTACTTC	CASSPVGGAYEQYF
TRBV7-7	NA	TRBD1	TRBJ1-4	TGTGCCAGCAGCCTACGGGACAGCCTAAATGAAAAACTGTTTTTT	CASSLRDSLNEKLFF
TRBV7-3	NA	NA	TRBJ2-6	TGTGCCAGCAGCCGCTATTCTGGGGCCAACGTCCTGACTTTC	CASSRYSGANVLTF
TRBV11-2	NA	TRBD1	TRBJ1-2	TGTGCCAGCAGCTTAACTGCGCTCAGGGGGAGCCGGGGCTACACCTTC	CASSLTALRGSRGYTF
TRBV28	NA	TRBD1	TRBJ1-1	TGTGCCGGGAAGGGGGCGGATAACACTGAAGCTTTCTTT	CAGKGADNTEAFF
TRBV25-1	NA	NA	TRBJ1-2	TGTGCCAGCAGTGAATATAACAGAGAGCATGGCTACACCTTC	CASSEYNREHGYTF
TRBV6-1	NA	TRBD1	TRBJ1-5	TGTGCCAGCAGTGAAATTTGGACAGGGCGAAGCAATCAGCCCCAGCATTTT	CASSEIWTGRSNQPQHF
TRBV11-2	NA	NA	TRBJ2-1	TGTGCCAGCAGCCTAAGGGACAACTACAATGAGCAGTTCTTC	CASSLRDNYNEQFF
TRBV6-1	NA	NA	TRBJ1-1	TGTGCCAGCAGTGACCCCGGCAGGGGGAACACTGAAGCTTTCTTT	CASSDPGRGNTEAFF
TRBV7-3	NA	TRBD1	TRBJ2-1	TGTGCCAGCAGCTTAAAGGGGGACAGGTTTTTGTACAATGAGCAGTTCTTC	CASSLKGDRFLYNEQFF
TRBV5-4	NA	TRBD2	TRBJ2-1	TGTGCCAGCAGCACCCAACCTAGCGGGAGGGCCAATGAGCAGTTCTTC	CASSTQPSGRANEQFF
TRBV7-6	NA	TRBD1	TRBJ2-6	TGTGCCAGCAGCTCCAGGGGGAATTTTAAGGGGGCCAACGTCCTGACTTTC	CASSSRGNFKGANVLTF
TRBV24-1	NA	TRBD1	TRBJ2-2	TGTGCCACCCTGGGACAGGGAAACACCGGGGAGCTGTTTTTT	CATLGQGNTGELFF
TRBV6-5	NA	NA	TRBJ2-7	TGTGCCAGCCCTCCTGAGGGCGGCGAGCAGTACTTC	CASPPEGGEQYF
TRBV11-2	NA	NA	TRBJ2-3	TGTGCCAGCAGCTTAGATAGGGGTTCAGATACGCAGTATTTT	CASSLDRGSDTQYF
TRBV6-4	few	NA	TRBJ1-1	TGTGCCAGCAGTGTGGAGGGAGACACTGAAGCTTTCTTT	CASSVEGDTEAFF
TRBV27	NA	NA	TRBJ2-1	TGTGCCAGCAGTTTTTCCGGGACTCTTTCCTACAATGAGCAGTTCTTC	CASSFSGTLSYNEQFF
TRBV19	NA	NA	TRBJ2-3	TGTGCTTCACAGGAGGGGATTACGCAGTATTTT	CASQEGITQYF
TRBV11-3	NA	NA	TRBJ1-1	TGTGCCAGCAGCTTAGACCAGAACACTGAAGCTTTCTTT	CASSLDQNTEAFF
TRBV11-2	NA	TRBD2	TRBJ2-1	TGTGCCAGCAGCACAACCGGGACTAGGGCCGATGAGCAGTTCTTC	CASSTTGTRADEQFF
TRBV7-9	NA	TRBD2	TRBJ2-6	TGTGCCAGCAGCCGGACTAGTATTTTGACTGGGGCCAACGTCCTGACTTTC	CASSRTSILTGANVLTF
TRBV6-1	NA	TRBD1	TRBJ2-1	TGTGCCAGCAGTGAAGCGGGGACAGGGGTGACTGAGCAGTTCTTC	CASSEAGTGVTEQFF
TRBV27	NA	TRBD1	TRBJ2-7	TGTGCCAGCAGAGCCAGACAGGGTAGCAGCGAGCAGTACTTC	CASRARQGSSEQYF
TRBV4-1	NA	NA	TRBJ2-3	TGCGCCAGCAGCCAAGATCGAAGCGGCAGCACAGATACGCAGTATTTT	CASSQDRSGSTDTQYF
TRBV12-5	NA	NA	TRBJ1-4	TGTGCTAGTGGTTTTTACAGGGTTGAAAAACTGTTTTTT	CASGFYRVEKLFF
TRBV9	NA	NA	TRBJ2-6	TGTGCCAGCAGCGCAGGGGTCCCTGGGGCCAACGTCCTGACTTTC	CASSAGVPGANVLTF
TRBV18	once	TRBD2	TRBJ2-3	TGTGCCAGCTCATCCGGACTAGCGGGAGGGCAAGGAGATACGCAGTATTTT	CASSSGLAGGQGDTQYF
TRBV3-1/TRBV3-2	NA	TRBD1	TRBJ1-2	TGTGCCAGCAGCCAAATAGACAGGGCGGCGGGGGGCTACACCTTC	CASSQIDRAAGGYTF
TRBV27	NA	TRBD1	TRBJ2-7	TGTGCCAGCCGGGACAGCCTCTACGAGCAGTACTTC	CASRDSLYEQYF
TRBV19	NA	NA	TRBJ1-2	TGTGCCAGTAGTGCCTCGTCCCAGCGCCAGGGGTATGGCTACACCTTC	CASSASSQRQGYGYTF
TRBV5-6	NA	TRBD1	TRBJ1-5	TGTGCCAGCAGCCGGGACAGGGGGGTCCAGCATTTT	CASSRDRGVQHF
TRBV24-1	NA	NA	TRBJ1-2	TGTGCCACCAGTACGGGGGGGCAGTATGGCTACACCTTC	CATSTGGQYGYTF
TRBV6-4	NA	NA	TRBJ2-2	TGTGCCAGCAGTGAGCGAGGATTGAACACCGGGGAGCTGTTTTTT	CASSERGLNTGELFF
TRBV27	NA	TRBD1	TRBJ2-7	TGTGCCAGCAGTTTGCGGACAGGGGGCACCTACGAGCAGTACTTC	CASSLRTGGTYEQYF
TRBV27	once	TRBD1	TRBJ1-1	TGTGCCAGCAGTTCCGGGACAGGGCCCACTGAAGCTTTCTTT	CASSSGTGPTEAFF
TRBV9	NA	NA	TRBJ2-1	TGTGCCAGCAGCGTAGTGGTTAGCTCCTACAATGAGCAGTTCTTC	CASSVVVSSYNEQFF
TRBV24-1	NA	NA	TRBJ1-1	TGTGCCACCAGTGATCAGGGCACTGAAGCTTTCTTT	CATSDQGTEAFF
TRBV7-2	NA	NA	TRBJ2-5	TGTGCCAGCAGCTTTCTAGCCCTCAGAGAGGAGACCCAGTACTTC	CASSFLALREETQYF
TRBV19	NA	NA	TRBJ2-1	TGTGCCAGTAGTGGGACTCCCCGCTCCTACAATGAGCAGTTCTTC	CASSGTPRSYNEQFF